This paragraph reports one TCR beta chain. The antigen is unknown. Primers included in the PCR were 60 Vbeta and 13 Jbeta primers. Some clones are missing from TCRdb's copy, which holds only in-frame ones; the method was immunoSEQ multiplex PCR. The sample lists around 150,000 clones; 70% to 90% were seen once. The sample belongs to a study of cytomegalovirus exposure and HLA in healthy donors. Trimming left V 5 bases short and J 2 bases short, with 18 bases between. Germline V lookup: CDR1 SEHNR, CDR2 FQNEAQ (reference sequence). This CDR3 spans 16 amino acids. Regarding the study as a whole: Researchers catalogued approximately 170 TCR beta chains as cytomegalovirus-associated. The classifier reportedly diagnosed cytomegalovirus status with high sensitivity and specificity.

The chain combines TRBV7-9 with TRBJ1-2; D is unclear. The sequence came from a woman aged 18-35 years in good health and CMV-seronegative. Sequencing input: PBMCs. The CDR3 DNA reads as TGTGCCAGCAGCCTTGACGCGGGCCATACCAACTATGGCTACACCTTC. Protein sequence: CASSLDAGHTNYGYTF.